The sequence of this TCR beta chain was determined in a study of blood T cell repertoires in COVID-19. Study information: Both acute and convalescent COVID-19 samples were obtained from the United States, Italy and Spain. PBMCs, B-cell-depleted T cells, or T cells provided the cDNA or gDNA that made up the material.

J lost 7 bases, V lost 3 bases, and 4 bases had no gene match. CDR1 and CDR2 from the germline V gene are SGHTA and FQGNSA. This CDR3 spans 14 amino acids. Study processing details: Counts of nucleated cells, estimated from reference gene primer amplification, were obtained. Generated by immunoSEQ multiplex PCR, the TCRdb table keeps only in-frame clones and is missing some. That table furnishes V, J and clone size, whereas the DNA furnished D and trimming. The table has over 55,000 clones, more than 75% seen once. Sample: peripheral blood. This sequence joins TRBV7-2 and TRBJ1-5; TRBD1 agrees at 9 bases. The receptor was derived from a man in his fifties with active COVID-19. The CDR3: CASSFRTGEQPQHF. CDR3 nucleotides: TGTGCCAGCAGCTTCAGGACAGGGGAGCAGCCCCAGCATTTT.